This paragraph reports one TCR beta chain. TCRdb's copy holds only in-frame clones and misses some; the assay was immunoSEQ multiplex PCR. The sample records approximately 66,000 clones, 88% being singletons. The data were obtained in a study of technical replicates of blood from a few donors. The CDR3 runs to 14 residues. V was pared by 5 bases and J by 4 bases, with 15 bases between. Per the germline V gene, CDR1 is SGHVS and CDR2 is FNYEAQ. The source is a human donor in good health. Some clones in this sample may be carry-over from other donors' samples. The chain joins TRBV7-6 to TRBJ2-7, with D possibly matching TRBD1 (6 bases). Sequencing was done on a sample of PBMCs. This chain's CDR3 is CASSLTPGVYEQYF. CDR3 DNA sequence: TGTGCCAGCAGCCTAACCCCAGGGGTATACGAGCAGTACTTC.